The T cell receptor beta chain under discussion was sequenced for a study of cytomegalovirus exposure and HLA in healthy donors. Points from the study as a whole: Reportedly, fewer N-insertions than the approximately 700-donor mean appeared in an Asian-associated ancestry cluster in a later analysis. A previous analysis found most TCR beta V segments productive roughly 87% or roughly 30% of the time.

Points on this clone: Its cognate antigen is unknown.

Germline CDR1 and CDR2: SGHRS and YFSETQ. The trim removed 4 bases at V and 0 bases at J, leaving 6 bases unmatched. The CDR3 sequence is 15 residues long. PCR employed 60 Vbeta and 13 Jbeta primers. The assay was immunoSEQ multiplex PCR, and TCRdb's table has in-frame clones only and misses some. This sample carries under 70,000 clones, with around 2.1% going to the ten biggest clones. V gene TRBV5-1 combines with J gene TRBJ2-7; 8 nucleotides agree with TRBD1. The clonotype comes from a woman aged 18-35 years in good health and CMV-seronegative. Sequencing was carried out using PBMCs. The CDR3 nucleotides read TGCGCCAGCAGCCCGGGACAGGCACGCTCCTACGAGCAGTACTTC. Translating gives CASSPGQARSYEQYF.